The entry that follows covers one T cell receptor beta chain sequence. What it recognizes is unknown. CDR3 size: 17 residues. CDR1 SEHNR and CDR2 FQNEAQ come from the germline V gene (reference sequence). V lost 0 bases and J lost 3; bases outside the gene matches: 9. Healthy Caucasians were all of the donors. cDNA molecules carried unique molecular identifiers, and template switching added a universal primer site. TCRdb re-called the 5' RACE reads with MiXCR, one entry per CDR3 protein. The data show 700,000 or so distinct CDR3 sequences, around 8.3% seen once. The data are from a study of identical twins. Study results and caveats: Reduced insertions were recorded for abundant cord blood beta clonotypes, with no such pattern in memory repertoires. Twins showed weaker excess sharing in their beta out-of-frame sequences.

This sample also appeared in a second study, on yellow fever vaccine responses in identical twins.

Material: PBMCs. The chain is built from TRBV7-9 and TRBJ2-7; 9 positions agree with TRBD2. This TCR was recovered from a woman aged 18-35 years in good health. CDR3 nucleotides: TGTGCCAGCAGCTTAGCGCGGGTAGCGGGAGTTTTCTACGAGCAGTACTTC. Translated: CASSLARVAGVFYEQYF.